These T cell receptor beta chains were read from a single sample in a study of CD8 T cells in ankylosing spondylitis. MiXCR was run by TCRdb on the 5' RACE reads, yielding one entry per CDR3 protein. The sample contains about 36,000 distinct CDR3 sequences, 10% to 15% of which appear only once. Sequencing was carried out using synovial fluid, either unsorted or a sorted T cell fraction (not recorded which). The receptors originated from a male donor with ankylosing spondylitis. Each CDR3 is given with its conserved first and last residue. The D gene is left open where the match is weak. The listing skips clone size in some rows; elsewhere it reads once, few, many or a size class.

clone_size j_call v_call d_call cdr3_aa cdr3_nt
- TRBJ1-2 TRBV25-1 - CASSVGSDYGYTF TGTGCCAGCAGTGTCGGAAGCGACTATGGCTACACCTTC
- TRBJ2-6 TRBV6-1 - CASSPAEGSGANVLTF TGTGCCAGCAGCCCCGCTGAAGGCTCTGGGGCCAACGTCCTGACTTTC
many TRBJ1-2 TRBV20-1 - CSARMSSSYTF TGCAGTGCCCGGATGTCGTCCAGCTACACCTTC
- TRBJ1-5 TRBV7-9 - CASSLMDGSPQHF TGTGCCAGCAGCTTAATGGATGGAAGCCCCCAGCATTTT
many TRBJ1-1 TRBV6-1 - CASTSRGSTEAFF TGTGCCAGCACCTCACGAGGGAGCACTGAAGCTTTCTTT
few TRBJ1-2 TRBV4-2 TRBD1 CASSHRLRQGKGYTF TGTGCCAGCAGCCACCGACTTCGACAGGGCAAGGGCTACACCTTC
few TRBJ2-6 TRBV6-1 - CASRPQSEANVLTF TGTGCCAGCAGACCCCAGTCAGAAGCCAACGTCCTGACTTTC
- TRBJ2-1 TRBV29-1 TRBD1 CSGQTGDEQFF TGCAGCGGTCAGACAGGGGATGAGCAGTTCTTC
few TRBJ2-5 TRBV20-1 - CSARFLRDRKETQYF TGCAGTGCTAGATTCCTCCGGGACCGAAAAGAGACCCAGTACTTC
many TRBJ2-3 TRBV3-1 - CASRHKADRTDTQYF TGTGCCAGCAGACATAAGGCGGATAGGACAGATACGCAGTATTTT
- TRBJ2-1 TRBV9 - CASSVESSYNEQFF TGTGCCAGCAGCGTAGAGAGCTCCTACAATGAGCAGTTCTTC
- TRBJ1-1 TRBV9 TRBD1 CASSVGDGTGGSLNTEAFF TGTGCCAGCAGCGTGGGTGATGGGACAGGGGGAAGTTTGAACACTGAAGCTTTCTTT
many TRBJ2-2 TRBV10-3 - CAVGPGELFF TGTGCCGTGGGTCCCGGGGAGCTGTTTTTT
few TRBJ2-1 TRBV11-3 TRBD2 CASSPSGGYNEQFF TGTGCCAGCAGCCCCTCGGGGGGTTACAATGAGCAGTTCTTC
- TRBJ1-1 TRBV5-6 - CASSHRSRTEAFF TGTGCCAGCAGCCACAGATCACGCACTGAAGCTTTCTTT
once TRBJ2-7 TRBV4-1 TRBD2 CASRLRLARFYEQYF TGCGCCAGCAGACTACGACTAGCCCGATTCTACGAGCAGTACTTC
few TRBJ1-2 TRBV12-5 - CASGNPFLGWTYGYTF TGTGCTAGTGGCAATCCGTTTTTAGGGTGGACCTATGGCTACACCTTC
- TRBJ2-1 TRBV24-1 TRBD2 CATSDLRSSRAGLHNEQFF TGTGCCACCAGTGATTTAAGGTCGTCCCGAGCGGGGCTCCACAATGAGCAGTTCTTC
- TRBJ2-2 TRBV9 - CASSAGSPGELFF TGTGCCAGCAGCGCCGGGTCCCCCGGGGAGCTGTTTTTT
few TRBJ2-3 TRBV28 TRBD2 CASSLWGIAGHTDTQYF TGTGCCAGCAGTTTATGGGGAATAGCGGGACACACAGATACGCAGTATTTT
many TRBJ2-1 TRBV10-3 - CATLLGHEQFF TGTGCCACCCTGTTGGGGCATGAGCAGTTCTTC
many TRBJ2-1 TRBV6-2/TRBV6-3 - CASLTWTAYNEQFF TGTGCCAGCCTTACTTGGACAGCTTACAATGAGCAGTTCTTC
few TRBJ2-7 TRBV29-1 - CSVLPGHSYEQYF TGCAGCGTTTTGCCAGGGCACTCCTACGAGCAGTACTTC
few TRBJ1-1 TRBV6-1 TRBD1 CASSEWTGYTEAFF TGTGCCAGCAGTGAGTGGACAGGGTACACTGAAGCTTTCTTT
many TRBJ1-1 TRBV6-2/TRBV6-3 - CASSYGERTEAFF TGTGCCAGCAGTTACGGGGAGCGCACTGAAGCTTTCTTT
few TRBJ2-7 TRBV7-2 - CASSLPDTFYEQYF TGTGCCAGCAGCTTGCCCGACACATTCTACGAGCAGTACTTC